The clone carrying this TCR beta chain was seen many times. Antigen unknown. V was trimmed by 5 bases and J by 2 bases, leaving 13 bases between them. The CDR3 is 14 amino acids. Germline assignment: CDR1 SEHNR and CDR2 FQNEAQ (reference sequence). This sample stems from a study of human T cells and chemical hapten exposure. Study-level findings and limits: TCRs exceeding 1 in 1000 frequency stayed unchanged with DPC sensitization.

Time point defined: patch test 3, about 24 weeks after DPC sensitization. Indicated treatment: therapeutic diphenylcyclopropenone sensitization with weekly scalp DPC. The template was total RNA from unfractionated whole blood. Patch tests were applied only after blood draws. Original processing notes: The number of TCRs in each sample had a median of about 95,000 and spanned about 23,224 to 690,600. A single record per CDR3 protein comes from TCRdb applying MiXCR to the RACE reads. TCRdb, rather than the study authors, made the V and J calls. Of approximately 41,000 distinct CDR3 sequences in the sample, 8% to 9.5% were seen once.

The V gene is TRBV7-9, the J gene TRBJ2-7; D might be TRBD1 (6 bases). This TCR was sampled from a man between 45 and 60 years old with alopecia areata. Some clones in this sample may be carry-over from other donors' samples. This sample comprised whole blood, obtained in connection with sensitization to the hapten diphenylcyclopropenone (DPC). The CDR3 DNA is TGTGCCAGCAGCCTCCGGACAGAGCCCTACGAGCAGTACTTC. It is translated as CASSLRTEPYEQYF.